The sequence of this T cell receptor (beta chain) was determined in a study of shared clonotypes between healthy human individuals. Study results and caveats: Memory subsets generally showed lower estimated richness than naive subsets. With a few donors compared, approximately 5.5% of naive CD4 clonotypes were shared. Only a few donors were included, so the genetic and exposure-history diversity represented was limited.

Only a few counts were recorded for this clone. Its target is not known. The same CDR3 can be traced to other DNA sequences in this sample. In the CD4+ fraction, cells were divided into CD45RA+ naive and CD45RA-negative memory subsets. The CDR3 is made up of 13 amino acids. Germline V gene lookup returns CDR1 SGHTA and CDR2 FQGNSA. The V end was cut by 3 bases, the J end by 5 bases, with 10 bases between. TCRdb keeps only in-frame clones here, not all; method: immunoSEQ multiplex PCR. The data contain around 1,000,000 clones, approximately 77% of them singletons. The receptor was isolated from a man between 18 and 35 years old in good health. Some clones in this sample may be carry-over from other donors' samples. The chain has TRBV7-2 and TRBJ2-5, with D possibly being TRBD1 or TRBD2 (5 bases each). Material for sequencing was memory CD4+ T cells from PBMCs. Subset given: CD45RA-negative fraction. The CDR3 sequence: CASSFSGTETQYF. For the CDR3, the DNA is TGTGCCAGCAGCTTTTCAGGGACGGAGACCCAGTACTTC.